Presented here are 7 T cell receptor beta chains from one specimen sequenced in a study of control samples from healthy donors and cancer patients. Clones were sequenced by immunoSEQ multiplex PCR, and TCRdb holds only the in-frame ones, with some missing. The table shows about 190,000 clones, with roughly nine tenths occurring only once. Material for sequencing was blood. All receptors come from a man aged 30-40 years in good health.

This chain links TRBV19 with TRBJ1-2; unclear D gene. Germline CDR1 reads LNHDA; CDR2 reads SQIVND (reference sequence). V was clipped by 7 bases and J by 9 bases, with 21 bases between them. The CDR3 runs to 14 residues. The CDR3 sequence is CASTPVAPGSRYTF. The CDR3 DNA sequence: TGTGCCAGTACCCCCGTGGCCCCCGGAAGCCGCTACACCTTC.

The CDR3 bases are TGTGCCAGCAGCGTGGAAGGGGTCCTGAACACTGAAGCTTTCTTT. It encodes CASSVEGVLNTEAFF. V is TRBV11-3 and J is TRBJ1-1; possible D gene TRBD1, 5 bases. CDR1 and CDR2 from the germline V gene are SGHNT and YENEEA. V was shortened by 5 bases and J by 0 bases, with 13 bases between the two germline ends. The CDR3 extends over 15 amino acids.

The rearrangement uses TRBV5-4 and TRBJ2-7; no reliable D call. The V gene lost 0 bases and the J gene lost 0 bases, with 7 bases spanning the gap. Germline V gene data show CDR1 as SGHNT and CDR2 as YYREEE (reference sequence). The CDR3 consists of 14 residues. The CDR3: CASSLEAASYEQYF. CDR3 DNA sequence: TGTGCCAGCAGCTTGGAGGCGGCCTCCTACGAGCAGTACTTC.

V and J are TRBV4-1 and TRBJ1-6; no definite D call. V dropped 0 bases and J dropped 0 bases, with 12 bases sitting between them. The length of the CDR3 is 18 residues. The germline CDR1 and CDR2 sequences are MGHRA and YSYEKL. CDR3 nucleotide sequence: TGCGCCAGCAGCCAAGATTCGTCCGCTAGCTCCTATAATTCACCCCTCCACTTT. Translating it yields CASSQDSSASSYNSPLHF.

This clone occurred once. The chain has TRBV18 and TRBJ1-1; D remains ambiguous. Trimming stripped 2 bases from V and 0 bases from J, with 7 bases between. CDR3 length equals 14 residues. Per the germline V gene, CDR1 is KGHSH and CDR2 is LQKENI. Here the CDR3 reads CASSPRALNTEAFF. DNA for the CDR3: TGTGCCAGCTCACCAAGGGCTTTGAACACTGAAGCTTTCTTT.

The chain couples TRBV2 to TRBJ2-7; 8 bases fit TRBD2. The ends lost 8 bases at V and 5 bases at J; junction bases unmatched: 2. The CDR3 extends over 11 amino acids. Germline V gives CDR1 SNHLY, CDR2 FYNNEI. The CDR3 region is CASGRGDEQYF. CDR3 coding DNA: TGTGCCAGCGGGCGGGGGGACGAGCAGTACTTC.

The rearrangement uses TRBV5-5 and TRBJ1-6; no definite D call. V shed 5 bases and J shed 3 bases, with 3 bases lying between them. CDR1 and CDR2 from the germline V gene are SGHKS and YYEKEE (reference sequence). This CDR3 spans 12 amino acids. The CDR3 region is CASSIYNSPLHF. The CDR3 DNA is TGTGCCAGCAGTATCTATAATTCACCCCTCCACTTT. The full variable domain, in which reference TRBV5-5 and TRBJ1-6 provide the parts outside the CDR3, is DAGVTQSPTHLIKTRGQQVTLRCSPISGHKSVSWYQQVLGQGPQFIFQYYEKEERGRGNFPDRFSARQFPNYSSELNVNALLLGDSALYLCASSIYNSPLHFGNGTRLTVT.